This TCR beta chain originates from a study of shared clonotypes between healthy human individuals. Note on this clone: What it binds is not known.

Profiling relied on immunoSEQ multiplex PCR, and the TCRdb table lists in-frame clones only, not all of them. The top ten hold 0.35% to 0.45% of the sample, which has 2.3 million or so clones, about 92% seen once. The study enrolled healthy HIV-negative adults without recent acute infections or vaccinations as donors. The V and J ends lost 1 base and 1 base respectively, with 15 bases between them. Germline CDR1 is SGHRS and CDR2 is YFSETQ. The length of the CDR3 is 17 residues. Study-wide results and limits: Sharing across four donors was highest in naive CD4 (around 5%) and lowest in memory CD8 (approximately 0.4%). Relative to memory subsets, naive subsets generally showed larger estimated richness. The expectation was that sequencing depth would affect clonotype sharing among donors.

V usage is TRBV5-1 and J usage is TRBJ2-1, with D perhaps matching TRBD2 (6 bases). Input material: naive CD4+ T cells from PBMCs. Subset: CD45RA+ positively selected. The source of this sequence is a man aged 18 to 30 in good health. Some clones in this sample may be carry-over from other donors' samples. CDR3: CASSLRAGRGSYNEQFF. The DNA for the CDR3 is TGCGCCAGCAGCTTGAGGGCGGGGAGAGGTTCCTACAATGAGCAGTTCTTC.